This T cell receptor (beta chain) derives from a study of identical twins. Study-wide results and caveats: There was more out-of-frame TCR alpha sharing in monozygotic twins than models estimated. Insertions were fewer in abundant cord blood beta clonotypes, whereas memory repertoires showed none of this pattern. It was possible that invariant MAIT and iNKT cells partly confounded the zero-insertion analyses.

The J segment lost 4 bases and the V segment lost 6 bases, leaving 9 bases of the junction unmatched. The CDR3 loop spans 13 amino acids. CDR1 DFQATT and CDR2 SNEGSKA come from the germline V gene (reference sequence). At least ten counts were recorded for this clonotype. Its antigen remains unknown. One entry per CDR3 protein, called by TCRdb with MiXCR from the 5' RACE reads. The sample lists under 250,000 distinct CDR3 sequences; 7.5% were seen once. The sample was also reused in another study, on yellow fever vaccine responses in identical twins. That paper states: A vaccine T cell response that seemed partly convergent and partly personalized was reported in twins.

The sequence came from a young woman in good health. V usage is TRBV20-1 and J usage is TRBJ2-7, with 7 bases fitting TRBD1. The sequenced sample consisted of memory (CD45RO+) T cells sorted from blood. The CDR3: CSARQGHWYEQYF. The CDR3 nucleotides read TGCAGTGCCCGACAGGGCCATTGGTACGAGCAGTACTTC.